This TCR beta chain was documented in a study of blood T cell repertoires in COVID-19. As for the study in general: Whether acute or convalescent, the COVID-19 samples came from the United States, Italy and Spain. T cells, B-cell-depleted T cells, or PBMCs supplied cDNA or gDNA.

This clone was picked up one time. Seattle's enrolled individuals joined amid active infection and were then monitored longitudinally. V lost 2 bases, J lost 2 bases, and 2 bases stayed unmatched. CDR1 is MGHDK, CDR2 SYGVNS, per germline. The CDR3 is made up of 15 amino acids. Authors' methods: For nucleated cells, counts were estimated from reference gene primer amplification. Profiling relied on immunoSEQ multiplex PCR, and the TCRdb table lists in-frame clones only, not all of them. The V and J calls and clone size were taken over from that table, and D and trimming were inferred from the DNA. The table shows just under 45,000 clones, with 87% occurring only once.

The sample was peripheral blood. The J gene is TRBJ1-3, the V gene TRBV25-1; 8 bases line up with TRBD1. This clonotype was sampled from a man between 35 and 55 years old with COVID-19, enrolled during active disease. CDR3 loop: CASSEARGPGNTIYF. In DNA form, the CDR3 reads TGTGCCAGCAGTGAAGCCAGGGGGCCTGGAAACACCATATATTTT.